This T cell receptor beta chain was identified during a study of post-analysis software for immune sequencing data. Overall study results and limits: People with multiple sclerosis had a significantly lower normalized Chao1 diversity than controls did. About five TRBV segments were more frequent in patients than controls; TRBV5-6, TRBV5-1 and TRBV20-1 belonged to this group.

The V and J ends lost 1 base and 9 bases, in that order; junction bases with no gene match: 13. Germline CDR1 is DFQATT and CDR2 is SNEGSKA (reference sequence). The CDR3 is made up of 16 amino acids. Built from TCR beta cDNA, the libraries had unique molecular identifiers in them. Some 500,000 cDNA molecules came from roughly 1 to 10 million T cells. One entry per CDR3 protein, called by TCRdb with MiXCR from the PCR reads. This repertoire shows about 430,000 distinct CDR3 sequences, roughly 40% found once; its top ten account for 7.6%. The table lists this clonotype with a few counts. Its antigen is unknown.

The origin of this receptor is a girl aged 2 to 10 with multiple sclerosis. The sample was blood. The chain is built from TRBV20-1 and TRBJ2-1, with 9 nucleotides matching TRBD2. The CDR3 loop is CSARASLAGRRGEQFF. CDR3 nucleotides: TGCAGTGCTAGAGCTAGTCTAGCGGGAAGGCGGGGTGAGCAGTTCTTC.